The entry below gives a single T cell receptor (beta chain) sequence along with its context. Antigen unknown. The record originates from a study of cytomegalovirus exposure and HLA in healthy donors. Using immunoSEQ multiplex PCR, the repertoire was profiled, and TCRdb retains in-frame clones only, with some absent. The table records a few hundred thousand clones, roughly 84% of them present only once. Overall study results and limits: Altogether, 164 TCR beta chains were recorded as cytomegalovirus-associated. Cytomegalovirus status was reportedly diagnosed by the classifier with high specificity and sensitivity.

CDR1 and CDR2 from the germline V gene are SGHVS and FQNEAQ. The CDR3 is made up of 15 amino acids. With 5 bases removed from V and 4 bases from J, the gap between germline ends came to 17 bases. The receptor was derived from a woman aged 30 to 39 in good health and CMV-seropositive. What was sequenced was PBMCs. The chain uses TRBV7-8 and TRBJ1-2; D remains ambiguous. The CDR3 DNA reads as TGTGCCAGCAGCGTCCTGCGTGAACAGCCCTATGGCTACACCTTC. Its protein is CASSVLREQPYGYTF.